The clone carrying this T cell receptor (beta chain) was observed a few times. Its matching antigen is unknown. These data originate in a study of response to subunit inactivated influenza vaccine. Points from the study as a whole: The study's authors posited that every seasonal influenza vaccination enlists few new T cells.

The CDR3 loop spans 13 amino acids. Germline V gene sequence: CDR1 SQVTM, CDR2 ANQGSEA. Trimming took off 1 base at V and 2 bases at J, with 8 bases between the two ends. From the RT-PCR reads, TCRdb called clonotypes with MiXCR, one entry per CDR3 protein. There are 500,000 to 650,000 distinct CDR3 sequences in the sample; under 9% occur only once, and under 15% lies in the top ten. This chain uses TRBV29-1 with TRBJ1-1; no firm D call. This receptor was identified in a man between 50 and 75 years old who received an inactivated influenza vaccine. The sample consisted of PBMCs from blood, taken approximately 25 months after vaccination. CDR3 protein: CSVEVQVNTEAFF. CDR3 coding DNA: TGCAGCGTTGAAGTGCAGGTTAACACTGAAGCTTTCTTT.